These T cell receptor beta chains were read from a single sample in a study of shared clonotypes between healthy human individuals. Measured with immunoSEQ multiplex PCR; TCRdb has only the in-frame clones, and not every one. Of some 900,000 clones listed, roughly 72% are singletons. Sequencing was done on a sample of memory CD4+ T cells sorted from blood. The receptors stem from a man younger than 35 in good health. Both conserved end residues are part of each CDR3. D genes are given only for firm matches. Where a row states a size, it is once, few, many or the class of an expanded clone; other rows omit it.

TRBD1 | TRBJ1-6 | TRBV27 | NA | CASSLLPPRGDSPLHF | TGTGCCAGCAGTTTATTGCCCCCCAGGGGGGATTCACCCCTCCACTTT
NA | TRBJ2-3 | TRBV7-2 | NA | CASTPGGGSADTQYF | TGTGCCAGCACCCCGGGGGGCGGTTCGGCAGATACGCAGTATTTT
TRBD1 | TRBJ1-1 | TRBV30 | once | CAWSTGQAYTEAFF | TGTGCCTGGAGCACGGGACAGGCATACACTGAAGCTTTCTTT
TRBD2 | TRBJ2-3 | TRBV5-1 | NA | CASSRGTSGTDTQYF | TGCGCCAGCAGCAGAGGGACTAGCGGCACAGATACGCAGTATTTT
NA | TRBJ2-1 | TRBV12-5 | many | CASCRQTTYNEQFF | TGTGCTAGCTGCCGACAAACGACCTACAATGAGCAGTTCTTC
TRBD2 | TRBJ2-5 | TRBV5-1 | NA | CASSLAGGRETQYF | TGCGCCAGCAGCTTAGCGGGGGGTAGAGAGACCCAGTACTTC
NA | TRBJ2-5 | TRBV28 | NA | CASREDSLQETQYF | TGTGCCAGCAGGGAGGACAGTCTTCAAGAGACCCAGTACTTC
NA | TRBJ1-5 | TRBV19 | NA | CASSTGIAGPQPQHF | TGTGCCAGTAGTACTGGGATTGCAGGGCCCCAGCCCCAGCATTTT
NA | TRBJ1-6 | TRBV28 | NA | CASTGRAYNSPLHF | TGTGCCAGCACTGGCAGGGCCTATAATTCACCCCTCCACTTT
TRBD1 | TRBJ1-5 | TRBV28 | NA | CASSPPRDRGNQPQHF | TGTGCCAGCAGCCCCCCCCGGGACAGGGGAAATCAGCCCCAGCATTTT
TRBD2 | TRBJ2-3 | TRBV2 | NA | CASSPRTSGGDTQYF | TGTGCCAGCAGCCCGAGAACTAGCGGGGGAGATACGCAGTATTTT
TRBD1 | TRBJ2-7 | TRBV6-1 | NA | CASSALGQGGIYEQYF | TGTGCCAGCAGTGCCTTGGGACAGGGTGGCATCTACGAGCAGTACTTC
NA | TRBJ2-7 | TRBV5-6 | NA | CASSLRASASMALYEQYF | TGTGCCAGCAGCTTGAGGGCTAGCGCATCGATGGCTCTCTACGAGCAGTACTTC
NA | TRBJ2-6 | TRBV7-7 | NA | CASSLAPGQFSGANVLTF | TGTGCTAGCAGCTTAGCACCCGGACAGTTTTCTGGGGCCAACGTCCTGACTTTC
NA | TRBJ2-3 | TRBV5-1 | once | CASSLGSTDTQYF | TGCGCCAGCAGCTTGGGTTCCACAGATACGCAGTATTTT
NA | TRBJ1-2 | TRBV7-2 | NA | CASSLDQGYGYTF | TGTGCCAGCAGCCTTGATCAGGGGTATGGCTACACCTTC
TRBD1 | TRBJ1-2 | TRBV5-1 | NA | CASSPQGRSYTF | TGCGCCAGCAGCCCACAGGGGAGAAGCTACACCTTC
NA | TRBJ1-2 | TRBV2 | few | CASSPRDALYGYTF | TGTGCCAGCAGTCCCCGGGACGCTCTCTATGGCTACACCTTC
TRBD1 | TRBJ1-5 | TRBV7-8 | NA | CASSLEGQGLNQPQHF | TGTGCCAGCAGCTTAGAAGGACAGGGCCTAAATCAGCCCCAGCATTTT
NA | TRBJ2-5 | TRBV11-2 | NA | CASSLAGETQYF | TGTGCCAGCAGTCTAGCAGGAGAGACCCAGTACTTC
TRBD2 | TRBJ2-3 | TRBV6-1 | NA | CASRDQAGAADTQYF | TGTGCCAGCAGGGACCAAGCGGGAGCGGCAGATACGCAGTATTTT
NA | TRBJ1-4 | TRBV5-1 | NA | CASSRGAGLTNEKLFF | TGCGCCAGCAGCCGAGGGGCCGGCCTAACTAATGAAAAACTGTTTTTT
TRBD1 | TRBJ2-2 | TRBV6-1 | NA | CASSDTGTGVTGELFF | TGTGCCAGCAGTGACACCGGGACAGGGGTAACCGGGGAGCTGTTTTTT
NA | TRBJ2-5 | TRBV6-5 | few | CASSYSKQQETQYF | TGTGCCAGCAGTTACTCGAAACAGCAAGAGACCCAGTACTTC
NA | TRBJ2-3 | TRBV18 | NA | CASSPPLTQVHTQYF | TGTGCCAGCTCACCACCGCTGACACAGGTCCATACGCAGTATTTT
NA | TRBJ1-6 | TRBV18 | NA | CASSPIDSGYNSPLHF | TGTGCCAGCTCACCGATTGACAGCGGTTATAATTCACCCCTCCACTTT
NA | TRBJ2-1 | TRBV9 | NA | CASSVSGVNNEQFF | TGTGCCAGCAGCGTCTCGGGGGTAAACAATGAGCAGTTCTTC
NA | TRBJ2-3 | TRBV4-2 | NA | CASSRDGGEGTDTQYF | TGTGCCAGCAGCCGGGACGGAGGGGAGGGCACAGATACGCAGTATTTT
NA | TRBJ2-3 | TRBV28 | NA | CASSLPTRTYTDTQYF | TGTGCCAGCAGTCTGCCGACTAGGACTTACACAGATACGCAGTATTTT
NA | TRBJ2-1 | TRBV5-4 | NA | CASSLDGTTYNEQFF | TGTGCCAGCAGCTTGGATGGGACCACGTACAATGAGCAGTTCTTC
NA | TRBJ1-1 | TRBV6-5 | NA | CASSYQGMAEAFF | TGTGCCAGCAGTTACCAGGGGATGGCTGAAGCTTTCTTT
NA | TRBJ1-2 | TRBV7-2 | NA | CASSWDGPYGYTF | TGTGCCAGCAGCTGGGACGGACCCTATGGCTACACCTTC
TRBD1 | TRBJ2-2 | TRBV9 | NA | CASRRTGDTGELFF | TGTGCCAGCAGGAGGACAGGGGACACCGGGGAGCTGTTTTTT